A selection of T cell receptor beta chains follows, all from one sample in a study of CD8 T cells in ankylosing spondylitis. TCRdb called the 5' RACE reads again in MiXCR, with one record for every CDR3 protein. The table includes 230,000 or so distinct CDR3 sequences, 20% to 30% detected once. The sample was blood, either unsorted or a sorted T cell fraction (not recorded which). The origin of the receptors is a male donor with ankylosing spondylitis or in good health (not recorded which). Each CDR3 is given without its conserved first and last residue. Each record gives: CDR3 length, J gene, V gene, CDR3 protein.

>10|TRBJ2-1|TRBV10-3
AISEGTPEQF
>11|TRBJ1-5|TRBV20-1
SAKTEGNQPQH
>13|TRBJ1-4|TRBV6-5
ASSSYRQGREKLF
>12|TRBJ1-2|TRBV6-1
ASRSTDKHYGYT
>15|TRBJ2-5|TRBV20-1
SARDPLRTGYQETQY
>11|TRBJ2-1|TRBV12-3/TRBV12-4
ASSLIGENEQF
>11|TRBJ2-7|TRBV20-1
SALDRGGYEQY
>12|TRBJ1-2|TRBV6-1
ASTAGTRAGGYT
>14|TRBJ2-5|TRBV20-1
SAPTIGDRGWETRY
>11|TRBJ1-6|TRBV20-1
SAQTNLNSPLH
>11|TRBJ2-1|TRBV29-1
SATHRGRGEQF
>11|TRBJ1-4|TRBV12-3/TRBV12-4
ASSAGRGEKLF
>9|TRBJ1-2|TRBV20-1
SGGRRNGYT
>13|TRBJ2-2|TRBV6-5
ASSYSTGGGGELF
>13|TRBJ2-5|TRBV20-1
SAREAGGWGETQY
>15|TRBJ2-4|TRBV20-1
SARLTRRGGRGNIQY